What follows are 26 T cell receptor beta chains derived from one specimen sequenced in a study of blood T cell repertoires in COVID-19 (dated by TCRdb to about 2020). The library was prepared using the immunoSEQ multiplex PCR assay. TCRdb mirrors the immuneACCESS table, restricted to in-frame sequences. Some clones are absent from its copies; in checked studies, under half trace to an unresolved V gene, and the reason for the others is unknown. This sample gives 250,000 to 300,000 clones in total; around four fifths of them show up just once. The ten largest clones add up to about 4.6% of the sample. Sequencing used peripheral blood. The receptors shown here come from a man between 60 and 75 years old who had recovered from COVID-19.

The CDR3 sequence is CSVDGQGGTEAFF. The CDR3 DNA reads TGCAGCGTGGATGGACAGGGGGGGACTGAAGCTTTCTTT. The chain couples TRBV29-1 to TRBJ1-1; 10 nucleotides agree with TRBD1. V lost 6 bases, J lost 5 bases, and 6 bases stayed unmatched. The CDR3 is 13 amino acids. CDR1 SQVTM and CDR2 ANQGSEA come from the germline V gene.

The CDR3 here is CASSLVRTGNYGYTF. The DNA for the CDR3 is TGTGCCAGCAGTTTAGTCCGGACAGGGAACTATGGCTACACCTTC. This chain links TRBV27 with TRBJ1-2; 8 nucleotides agree with TRBD1. The junction had 4 bases not matched to a gene; V was cut back by 2 bases and J by 2 bases. There are 15 residues in the CDR3. Germline CDR1 reads MNHEY; CDR2 reads SMNVEV (reference sequence).

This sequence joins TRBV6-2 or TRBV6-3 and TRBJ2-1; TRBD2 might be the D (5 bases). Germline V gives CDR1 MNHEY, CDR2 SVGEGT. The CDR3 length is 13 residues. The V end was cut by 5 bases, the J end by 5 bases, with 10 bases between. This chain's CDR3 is CASSPAGHNEQFF. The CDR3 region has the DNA TGTGCCAGCAGTCCGGCGGGCCACAATGAGCAGTTCTTC.

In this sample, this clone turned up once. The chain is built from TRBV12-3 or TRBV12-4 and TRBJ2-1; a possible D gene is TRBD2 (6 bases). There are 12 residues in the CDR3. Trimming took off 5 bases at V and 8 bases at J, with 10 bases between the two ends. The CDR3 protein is CASSPQRDEQFF. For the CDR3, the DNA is TGTGCCAGCAGTCCCCAGCGGGATGAGCAGTTCTTC.

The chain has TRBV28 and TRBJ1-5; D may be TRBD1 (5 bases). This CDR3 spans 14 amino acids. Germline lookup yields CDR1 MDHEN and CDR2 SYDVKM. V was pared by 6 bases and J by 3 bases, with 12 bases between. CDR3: CASSAGFFNQPQHF. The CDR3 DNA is TGTGCCAGCAGCGCAGGGTTTTTCAATCAGCCCCAGCATTTT.

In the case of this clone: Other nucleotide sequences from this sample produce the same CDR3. The CDR3 loop is CASSVATGGTEAFF. The CDR3 DNA sequence: TGTGCCAGCAGCGTAGCTACGGGGGGCACTGAAGCTTTCTTT. V and J are TRBV9 and TRBJ1-1, with D possibly TRBD1 on 5 matching bases. V was cut by 0 bases and J by 4 bases, with 10 bases left in between. CDR1 and CDR2 from the germline V gene are SGDLS and YYNGEE. The CDR3 is made up of 14 amino acids.

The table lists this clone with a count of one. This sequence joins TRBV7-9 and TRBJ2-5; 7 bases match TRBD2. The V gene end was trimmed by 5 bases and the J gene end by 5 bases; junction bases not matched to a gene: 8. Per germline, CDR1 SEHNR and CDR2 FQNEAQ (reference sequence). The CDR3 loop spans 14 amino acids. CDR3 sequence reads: CASSRTGRGETQYF. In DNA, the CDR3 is TGTGCCAGCAGCCGAACTGGGAGGGGTGAGACCCAGTACTTC.

The CDR3 reads CASRPGGTGGYEQYF. The CDR3 DNA follows: TGTGCCAGCAGGCCGGGGGGGACAGGGGGGTACGAGCAGTACTTC. V usage is TRBV28 and J usage is TRBJ2-7; 11 bases match TRBD1. From germline, CDR1 is MDHEN and CDR2 SYDVKM. This CDR3 is built from 15 residues. The V gene end was trimmed by 6 bases and the J gene end by 4 bases; junction bases not matched to a gene: 8.

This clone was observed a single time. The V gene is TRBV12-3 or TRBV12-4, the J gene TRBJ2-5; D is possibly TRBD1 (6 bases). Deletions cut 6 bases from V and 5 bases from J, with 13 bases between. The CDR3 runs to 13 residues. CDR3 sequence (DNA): TGTGCCAGCAGCGACAGGATGTCGGAGACCCAGTACTTC. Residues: CASSDRMSETQYF.

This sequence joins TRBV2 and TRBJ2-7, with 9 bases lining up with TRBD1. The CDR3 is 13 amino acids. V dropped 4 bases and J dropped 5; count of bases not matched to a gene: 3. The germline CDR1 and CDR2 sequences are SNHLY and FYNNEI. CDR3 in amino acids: CASSVGTGNEQYF. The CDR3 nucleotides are TGTGCCAGCAGTGTGGGGACAGGGAACGAGCAGTACTTC.

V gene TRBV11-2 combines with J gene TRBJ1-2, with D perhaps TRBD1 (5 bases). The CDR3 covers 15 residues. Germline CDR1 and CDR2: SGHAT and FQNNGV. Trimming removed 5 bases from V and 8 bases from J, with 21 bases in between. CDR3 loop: CASSGRVFRSLGYTF. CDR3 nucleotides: TGTGCCAGCAGCGGCAGGGTGTTCCGATCCTTGGGCTACACCTTC. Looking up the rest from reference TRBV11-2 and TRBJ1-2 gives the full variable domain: EAGVAQSPRYKIIEKRQSVAFWCNPISGHATLYWYQQILGQGPKLLIQFQNNGVVDDSQLPKDRFSAERLKGVDSTLKIQPAKLEDSAVYLCASSGRVFRSLGYTFGSGTRLTVV.

The CDR3 nucleotides read TGTGCCAGCAGCTTCCCCGGGAACACCGGGGAGCTGTTTTTT. Its protein is CASSFPGNTGELFF. V gene TRBV7-3 combines with J gene TRBJ2-2; no clear D gene. Germline CDR1 SGHTA, CDR2 FQGTGA. Trimming removed 3 bases from V and 1 base from J, with 6 bases in between. The CDR3 is 14 amino acids.

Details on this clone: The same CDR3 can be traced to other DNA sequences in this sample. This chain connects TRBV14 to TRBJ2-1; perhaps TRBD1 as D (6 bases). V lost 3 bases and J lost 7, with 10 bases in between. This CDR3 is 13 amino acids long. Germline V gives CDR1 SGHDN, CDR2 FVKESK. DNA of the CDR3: TGTGCCAGCAGCCAGGTCAGGGGTAATGAGCAGTTCTTC. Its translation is CASSQVRGNEQFF.

The CDR3 bases are TGTGCCAGCAGTGCCCGGACTAGCGGGGGGACTAATGAGCAGTTCTTC. Translation gives CASSARTSGGTNEQFF. This chain links TRBV6-4 with TRBJ2-1; 14 bases align to TRBD2. The V segment lost 4 bases and the J segment 7 bases; nucleotides outside the gene matches: 6. The CDR3 totals 16 residues. CDR1 and CDR2 (germline): MRHNA, SNTAGT.

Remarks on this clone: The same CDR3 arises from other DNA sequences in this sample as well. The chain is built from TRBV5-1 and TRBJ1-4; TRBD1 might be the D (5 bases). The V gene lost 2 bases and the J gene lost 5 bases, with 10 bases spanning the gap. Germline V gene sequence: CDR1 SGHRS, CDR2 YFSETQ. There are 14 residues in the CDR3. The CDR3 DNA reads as TGCGCCAGCAGCTTCGGGCAGGGAAATGAAAAACTGTTTTTT. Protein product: CASSFGQGNEKLFF.

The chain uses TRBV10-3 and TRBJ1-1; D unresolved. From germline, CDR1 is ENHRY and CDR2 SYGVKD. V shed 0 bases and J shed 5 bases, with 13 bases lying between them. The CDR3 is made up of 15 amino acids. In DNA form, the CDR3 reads TGTGCCATCAGTGAGTCCGGGGAGGGATGGACTGAAGCTTTCTTT. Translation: CAISESGEGWTEAFF.

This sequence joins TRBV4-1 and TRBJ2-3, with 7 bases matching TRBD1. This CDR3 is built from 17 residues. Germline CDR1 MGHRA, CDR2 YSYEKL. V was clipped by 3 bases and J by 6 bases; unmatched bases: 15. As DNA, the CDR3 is TGCGCCAGCAGCCAGACAGGGCAGCCAACTCCCGCGGATACGCAGTATTTT. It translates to CASSQTGQPTPADTQYF.

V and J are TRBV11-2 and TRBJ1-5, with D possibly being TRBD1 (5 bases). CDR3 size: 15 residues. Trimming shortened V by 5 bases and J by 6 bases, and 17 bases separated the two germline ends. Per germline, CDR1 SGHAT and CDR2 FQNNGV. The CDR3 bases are TGTGCCAGCAGCCCCGGTTGGGGGGAGATTCAGCCCCAGCATTTT. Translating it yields CASSPGWGEIQPQHF.

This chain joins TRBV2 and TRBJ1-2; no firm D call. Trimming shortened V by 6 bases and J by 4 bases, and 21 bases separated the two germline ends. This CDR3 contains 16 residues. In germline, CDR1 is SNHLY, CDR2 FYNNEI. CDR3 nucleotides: TGTGCCAGCAGCGACCGGACTGCCCCAACCACCTATGGCTACACCTTC. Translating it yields CASSDRTAPTTYGYTF.

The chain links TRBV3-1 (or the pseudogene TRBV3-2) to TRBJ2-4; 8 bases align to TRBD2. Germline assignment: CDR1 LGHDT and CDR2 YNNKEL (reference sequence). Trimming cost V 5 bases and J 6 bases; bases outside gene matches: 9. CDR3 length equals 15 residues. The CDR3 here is CASSVSGSLGNIQYF. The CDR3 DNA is TGTGCCAGCAGCGTCAGCGGGAGCCTCGGAAACATTCAGTACTTC.

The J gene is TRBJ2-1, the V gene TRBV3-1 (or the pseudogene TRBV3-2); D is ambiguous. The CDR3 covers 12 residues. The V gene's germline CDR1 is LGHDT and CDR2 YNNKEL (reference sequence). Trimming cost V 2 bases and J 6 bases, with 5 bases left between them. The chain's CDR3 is CASSQISNEQFF. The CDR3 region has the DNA TGTGCCAGCAGCCAAATCTCCAATGAGCAGTTCTTC.

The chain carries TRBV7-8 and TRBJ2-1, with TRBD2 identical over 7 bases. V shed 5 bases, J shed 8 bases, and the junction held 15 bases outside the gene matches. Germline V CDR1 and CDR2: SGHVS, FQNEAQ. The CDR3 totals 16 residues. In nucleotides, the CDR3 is TGTGCCAGCAGCCGAGGGTTACTAGCGAGATCCGATGAGCAGTTCTTC. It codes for CASSRGLLARSDEQFF.

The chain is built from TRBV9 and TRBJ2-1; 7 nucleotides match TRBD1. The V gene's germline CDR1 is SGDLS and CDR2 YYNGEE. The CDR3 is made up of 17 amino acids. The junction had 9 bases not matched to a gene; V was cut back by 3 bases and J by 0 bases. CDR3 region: CASSERTGPSSYNEQFF. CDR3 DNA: TGTGCCAGCAGCGAACGGACAGGCCCGAGCTCCTACAATGAGCAGTTCTTC.

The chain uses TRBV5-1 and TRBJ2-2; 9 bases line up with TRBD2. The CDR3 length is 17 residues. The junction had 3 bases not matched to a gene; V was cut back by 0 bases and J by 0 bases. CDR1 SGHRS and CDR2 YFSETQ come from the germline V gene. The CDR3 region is CASSLGPSGTNTGELFF. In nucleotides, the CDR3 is TGCGCCAGCAGCTTGGGGCCTAGCGGGACGAACACCGGGGAGCTGTTTTTT. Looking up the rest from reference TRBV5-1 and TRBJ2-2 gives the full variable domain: KAGVTQTPRYLIKTRGQQVTLSCSPISGHRSVSWYQQTPGQGLQFLFEYFSETQRNKGNFPGRFSGRQFSNSRSEMNVSTLELGDSALYLCASSLGPSGTNTGELFFGEGSRLTVL.

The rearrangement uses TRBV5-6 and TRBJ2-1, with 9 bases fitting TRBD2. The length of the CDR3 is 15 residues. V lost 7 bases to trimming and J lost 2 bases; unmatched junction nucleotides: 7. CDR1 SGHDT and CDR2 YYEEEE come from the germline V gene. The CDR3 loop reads CASRRAGGPYNEQFF. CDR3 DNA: TGTGCCAGCCGCCGAGCGGGGGGCCCCTACAATGAGCAGTTCTTC. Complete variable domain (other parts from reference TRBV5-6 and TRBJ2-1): DAGVTQSPTHLIKTRGQQVTLRCSPKSGHDTVSWYQQALGQGPQFIFQYYEEEERQRGNFPDRFSGHQFPNYSSELNVNALLLGDSALYLCASRRAGGPYNEQFFGPGTRLTVL.

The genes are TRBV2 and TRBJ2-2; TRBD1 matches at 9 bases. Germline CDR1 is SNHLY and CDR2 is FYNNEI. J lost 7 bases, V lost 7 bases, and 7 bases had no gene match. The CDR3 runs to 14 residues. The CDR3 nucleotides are TGTGCCAGCACGGGGGCGGGACAGGGCGGGGAGCTGTTTTTT. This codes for CASTGAGQGGELFF. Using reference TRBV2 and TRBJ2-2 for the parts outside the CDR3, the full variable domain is EPEVTQTPSHQVTQMGQEVILRCVPISNHLYFYWYRQILGQKVEFLVSFYNNEISEKSEIFDDQFSVERPDGSNFTLKIRSTKLEDSAMYFCASTGAGQGGELFFGEGSRLTVL.